These 17 T cell receptor beta chains came from one sample sequenced in a study of identical twins. MiXCR was run by TCRdb on the 5' RACE reads, yielding one entry per CDR3 protein. The table shows some 710,000 distinct CDR3 sequences, with roughly 6% occurring only once. The material sequenced was naive T cells sorted from blood. The origin of the receptors is a man aged 18-30 years in good health.

This chain connects TRBV7-9 to TRBJ2-3, with TRBD2 matching 8 bases. The CDR3 consists of 16 residues. Germline lookup yields CDR1 SEHNR and CDR2 FQNEAQ (reference sequence). Germline trimming cut 1 base from V and 4 bases from J; bases unmatched to any gene: 7. CDR3 sequence (DNA): TGTGCCAGCAGCTTAGGTGGGACTAGGTTGGCAGATACGCAGTATTTT. This codes for CASSLGGTRLADTQYF.

This clonotype was counted at least ten times. The chain is built from TRBV7-9 and TRBJ1-4, with D unclear. CDR3 length: 13 amino acids. Trimming pared 4 bases from V and 8 bases from J, leaving 11 bases between. The germline V gene has CDR1 SEHNR and CDR2 FQNEAQ (reference sequence). The CDR3 DNA sequence: TGTGCCAGCAGCTCGACAACGGGGGAAAAACTGTTTTTT. Protein product: CASSSTTGEKLFF.

This clonotype was detected ten times or more. The chain has TRBV5-1 and TRBJ2-1; TRBD2 matches at 10 bases. V dropped 1 base and J dropped 8; count of bases not matched to a gene: 6. The CDR3 has 15 residues. Germline assignment: CDR1 SGHRS and CDR2 YFSETQ. The CDR3 spells CASSLWASGSHEQFF. Here the CDR3 DNA reads TGCGCCAGCAGCTTGTGGGCTAGCGGGAGCCATGAGCAGTTCTTC.

In this sample, this clonotype turned up a few times. This chain links TRBV7-2 with TRBJ2-3; tentatively, D is TRBD1 (6 bases). The CDR3 runs 17 residues. V shed 0 bases and J shed 5 bases, with 18 bases lying between them. The germline gives CDR1 SGHTA, CDR2 FQGNSA. The CDR3, as DNA: TGTGCCAGCAGCTTAGCGGCCCCAGGGGCAGGGAGAGATACGCAGTATTTT. Translating gives CASSLAAPGAGRDTQYF.

The table lists this clonotype with many counts. The V call is TRBV24-1, the J call TRBJ2-1; 10 positions agree with TRBD2. Germline CDR1 reads KGHDR; CDR2 reads SFDVKD. The CDR3 has 14 residues. V shed 3 bases, J shed 8 bases, and the junction held 3 bases outside the gene matches. The CDR3, as DNA: TGTGCCACCAGTGATCCTAGCGGGAGCTATGAGCAGTTCTTC. It yields the protein CATSDPSGSYEQFF.

This clonotype was observed many times. The genes are TRBV11-2 and TRBJ1-1; 8 bases are a match to TRBD1. The CDR3 covers 18 residues. J lost 1 base, V lost 0 bases, and 10 bases had no gene match. Germline CDR1 is SGHAT and CDR2 is FQNNGV. CDR3 in amino acids: CASSLDEGQARSNTEAFF. CDR3 coding DNA: TGTGCCAGCAGCTTAGATGAGGGACAGGCCCGCTCGAACACTGAAGCTTTCTTT.

The V gene is TRBV4-3, the J gene TRBJ2-1, with D possibly being TRBD1 or TRBD2 (6 bases each). V was pared by 2 bases and J by 7 bases, with 15 bases between. This CDR3 is built from 15 residues. From germline, CDR1 is LGHNA and CDR2 YSLEER. For the CDR3, the DNA is TGCGCCAGCAGCCAATGGAGGGGGAGTGTGAATGAGCAGTTCTTC. This codes for CASSQWRGSVNEQFF.

In this sample, this clonotype turned up many times. V is TRBV4-3 and J is TRBJ2-5; no firm D call. Germline V CDR1 and CDR2: LGHNA, YSLEER. V was pared by 0 bases and J by 2 bases, with 10 bases between. The CDR3 has 15 residues. The CDR3: CASSQERQVQETQYF. The CDR3 DNA reads as TGCGCCAGCAGCCAAGAAAGGCAGGTACAAGAGACCCAGTACTTC.

This clonotype occurred a few times. This chain joins TRBV20-1 and TRBJ2-7; no definite D call. Germline V lookup: CDR1 DFQATT, CDR2 SNEGSKA (reference sequence). Between the trimmed V and J ends, which lost 3 bases and 3 bases, there was a span of 9 bases. The CDR3 is 12 residues long. CDR3 bases: TGCAGTGCTAGTAGGACCCTCTACGAGCAGTACTTC. Protein product: CSASRTLYEQYF.

This clonotype was seen ten or more times. The V gene is TRBV6-5, the J gene TRBJ2-1; D is possibly TRBD2 (6 bases). The CDR3 contains 18 residues. V was clipped by 0 bases and J by 0 bases, with 15 bases between them. In germline, CDR1 is MNHEY, CDR2 SVGAGI. The CDR3 reads CASSYSISGRTSYNEQFF. The CDR3 nucleotides are TGTGCCAGCAGTTACTCGATAAGTGGGAGGACCTCCTACAATGAGCAGTTCTTC.

This clonotype was recorded at least ten times. The chain carries TRBV12-3 or TRBV12-4 and TRBJ2-1, with 7 bases fitting TRBD2. J was trimmed by 4 bases and V by 3 bases; bases with no gene match: 9. There are 16 residues in the CDR3. Here the CDR3 DNA reads TGTGCCAGCAGTTTTTCGGGGACTACGAATTACAATGAGCAGTTCTTC. Protein: CASSFSGTTNYNEQFF.

This clonotype was seen at least ten times. The rearrangement joins TRBV6-1 to TRBJ2-7, with 7 nucleotides matching TRBD2. The trim removed 7 bases at V and 4 bases at J, leaving 10 bases unmatched. This CDR3 is built from 14 residues. From germline, CDR1 is MNHNS and CDR2 SASEGT. The CDR3 loop is CASTSTGGLYEQYF. The CDR3 bases are TGTGCCAGCACCTCAACGGGGGGTTTGTACGAGCAGTACTTC.

The chain combines TRBV20-1 with TRBJ1-5, with D hard to call. CDR1 is DFQATT, CDR2 SNEGSKA, per germline (reference sequence). Between the trimmed V and J ends, which lost 3 bases and 2 bases, there was a span of 23 bases. This CDR3 comprises 18 residues. In nucleotides, the CDR3 is TGCAGTGCTAGTGATGCCCTCGTGGGCAGTTGGGGCAATCAGCCCCAGCATTTT. Protein product: CSASDALVGSWGNQPQHF.

This clonotype has ten or more counts. The rearrangement links TRBV20-1 to TRBJ1-5, with 8 bases that match TRBD1. The CDR3 has 15 amino acids. The V and J ends lost 0 bases and 7 bases, in that order; junction bases with no gene match: 8. CDR1 is DFQATT and CDR2 is SNEGSKA in the germline V gene (reference sequence). CDR3 amino acids: CSARDLRDRSQPQHF. The DNA for the CDR3 is TGCAGTGCTAGAGATCTGCGGGACAGGTCACAGCCCCAGCATTTT.

This clonotype was recorded many times. The J gene is TRBJ2-7, the V gene TRBV10-3, with TRBD2 matching over 7 bases. In germline, CDR1 is ENHRY, CDR2 SYGVKD. CDR3 length: 12 residues. Unmatched junction bases numbered 9, after V lost 10 bases and J lost 6 bases. The CDR3, as DNA: TGTGCCAGCCGGGACTATTCTCTCGAGCAGTACTTC. Its translation is CASRDYSLEQYF.

This clonotype has ten or more counts. The rearrangement links TRBV5-6 to TRBJ2-2; D possibly corresponds to TRBD2 (6 bases). V lost 0 bases, J lost 5 bases, and 11 bases lay in between. The V gene's germline CDR1 is SGHDT and CDR2 YYEEEE. This CDR3 comprises 15 residues. The CDR3 region is CASSLGVTRTGELFF. The CDR3 DNA reads TGTGCCAGCAGCTTGGGGGTGACTAGGACCGGGGAGCTGTTTTTT.

This clonotype was found many times. J is TRBJ2-3 and V is TRBV20-1; a weak D match, TRBD1 (6 bases). The CDR3 consists of 15 residues. From germline, CDR1 is DFQATT and CDR2 SNEGSKA (reference sequence). The V end lost 6 bases, the J end lost 2 bases, and 18 bases lay between the germline ends. The CDR3 region has the DNA TGCAGTGCCGGACCCCGGGACAAGCTCACAGATACGCAGTATTTT. As protein: CSAGPRDKLTDTQYF.